This TCR beta chain was recorded in a study of CD8 T cells in ankylosing spondylitis. Study observations and caveats: Disease-linked clones reportedly concentrated significantly in matched ankylosing spondylitis synovial fluid. For ankylosing spondylitis blood, a TCR beta motif of 7 or 8 highly homologous variants appeared characteristic.

With regard to this clonotype: Its cognate antigen is unknown.

Germline lookup yields CDR1 SGHDT and CDR2 YYEEEE. This CDR3 contains 15 residues. The trim removed 3 bases at V and 10 bases at J, leaving 10 bases unmatched. Construction of TCR beta libraries was performed using quantitative 5'-RACE with molecular barcodes. TCRdb re-analysed the 5' RACE reads in MiXCR, keeping a single row per CDR3 protein. The sample records about 480,000 distinct CDR3 sequences, 17% being singletons. The chain joins TRBV5-6 to TRBJ2-3; 11 positions agree with TRBD1. This TCR came from a male donor with ankylosing spondylitis. The sequencing sample was made of blood, either unsorted or a sorted T cell fraction (not recorded which). CDR3 sequence (DNA): TGTGCCAGCAGCTCGGACAGGGGGCGGACCCCTCCGCAGTATTTT. Encoded protein: CASSSDRGRTPPQYF.